The 32 T cell receptor beta chains in this list originate from one sample, sequenced in a study of graft-versus-host responses after intestinal transplantation. These receptors' targets are unknown. Clones were sequenced by immunoSEQ multiplex PCR, and TCRdb holds only the in-frame ones, with some missing. This sample has more than 65,000 clones, with 75% to 95% found just once. Sequencing was performed on unstimulated CD8+ T cells sorted from spleen or lymph node cells, taken before transplant. These receptors were collected from a human donor who was the organ donor for an intestinal transplant.

The chain recombines TRBV29-1 with TRBJ2-1; 8 nucleotides agree with TRBD2. The germline V gene has CDR1 SQVTM and CDR2 ANQGSEA. V was clipped by 0 bases and J by 7 bases; unmatched bases: 5. CDR3 length equals 14 residues. CDR3 nucleotides: TGCAGCGTTGAAGATAAGCGGGAGAGGAATGAGCAGTTCTTC. It yields the protein CSVEDKRERNEQFF.

The chain carries TRBV11-2 and TRBJ1-2, with 11 bases aligning to TRBD1. CDR1 is SGHAT and CDR2 is FQNNGV in the germline V gene. This CDR3 is built from 14 residues. The trim removed 5 bases at V and 3 bases at J, leaving 2 bases unmatched. The CDR3, as DNA: TGTGCCAGCAGCGAGGACAGGGGGCACTATGGCTACACCTTC. Its protein product is CASSEDRGHYGYTF.

The chain recombines TRBV11-3 with TRBJ2-7; 9 positions agree with TRBD1. This CDR3 is 14 amino acids long. V lost 3 bases, J lost 5 bases, and 5 bases stayed unmatched. CDR1 and CDR2 (germline): SGHNT, YENEEA. This chain's CDR3 is CASSFRDRVHEQYF. The DNA for the CDR3 is TGTGCCAGCAGCTTCAGGGACAGGGTACACGAGCAGTACTTC.

The chain carries TRBV6-5 and TRBJ1-6; 11 nucleotides agree with TRBD1. The CDR3 spans 15 residues. Germline V lookup: CDR1 MNHEY, CDR2 SVGAGI. V lost 6 bases to trimming and J lost 6 bases; unmatched junction nucleotides: 4. The CDR3: CASSPGQGGNSPLHF. CDR3 sequence (DNA): TGTGCCAGCAGCCCGGGACAGGGGGGTAATTCACCCCTCCACTTT.

The rearrangement uses TRBV10-3 and TRBJ2-2; D may be TRBD1 (5 bases). The CDR3 length is 13 residues. Trimming removed 11 bases from V and 0 bases from J, with 10 bases in between. Per germline, CDR1 ENHRY and CDR2 SYGVKD. For the CDR3, the DNA is TGTGCCTTGTCAGGGTCGAACACCGGGGAGCTGTTTTTT. As protein: CALSGSNTGELFF.

V and J are TRBV19 and TRBJ2-1, with 8 nucleotides matching TRBD2. Trimming cost V 9 bases and J 6 bases; bases outside gene matches: 4. This CDR3 is 12 amino acids long. Germline CDR1 is LNHDA and CDR2 is SQIVND (reference sequence). The CDR3: CASGLAFNEQFF. Written as DNA, the CDR3 is TGTGCCAGCGGACTAGCATTCAATGAGCAGTTCTTC.

For the CDR3, the DNA is TGTGCCAGCAGCCCCTGGGACACTGAAGCTTTCTTT. Protein: CASSPWDTEAFF. The rearrangement links TRBV9 to TRBJ1-1; D is unresolved. Germline loops: CDR1 SGDLS, CDR2 YYNGEE. Between the trimmed V and J ends, which lost 4 bases and 3 bases, there was a span of 7 bases. The CDR3 sequence is 12 residues long.

This clone came up a few times. CDR3 nucleotides: TGCGCCAGCAGCCAACTAAGGACAAGTCCTGGAAACACCATATATTTT. Protein product: CASSQLRTSPGNTIYF. V is TRBV4-1 and J is TRBJ1-3; perhaps TRBD1 as D (5 bases). The CDR3 is made up of 16 amino acids. Trimming took off 2 bases at V and 2 bases at J, with 13 bases between the two ends. CDR1 MGHRA and CDR2 YSYEKL come from the germline V gene.

The chain carries TRBV7-9 and TRBJ2-7; possible D gene TRBD1, 6 bases. Per the germline V gene, CDR1 is SEHNR and CDR2 is FQNEAQ (reference sequence). The CDR3 runs 14 residues. V dropped 5 bases and J dropped 1 base, with 12 bases sitting between them. The CDR3 reads CASSPLQGSYEQYF. In DNA form, the CDR3 reads TGTGCCAGCAGCCCCCTACAGGGATCCTACGAGCAGTACTTC.

This chain joins TRBV28 and TRBJ2-7; D unclear. V shed 3 bases and J shed 2 bases, with 8 bases lying between them. This CDR3 region has 13 residues. The germline gives CDR1 MDHEN, CDR2 SYDVKM. The CDR3: CASSFTRTYEQYF. For the CDR3, the DNA is TGTGCCAGCAGTTTCACTCGTACCTACGAGCAGTACTTC.

V gene TRBV7-8 combines with J gene TRBJ1-3, with D hard to call. The CDR3 has 12 residues. The germline V and J ends were trimmed by 8 bases and 3 bases, with 8 bases remaining between them. Per germline, CDR1 SGHVS and CDR2 FQNEAQ. CDR3 protein: CASWGGGNTIYF. The CDR3 nucleotides are TGTGCCAGCTGGGGTGGTGGAAACACCATATATTTT.

The rearrangement uses TRBV6-1 and TRBJ2-7, with a possible D match to TRBD2 (5 bases). CDR1 MNHNS and CDR2 SASEGT come from the germline V gene. The V end was cut by 3 bases, the J end by 3 bases, with 15 bases between. CDR3 length equals 15 residues. The CDR3 DNA follows: TGTGCCAGCAGTGAGTCCATCGGGAACTACTACGAGCAGTACTTC. This encodes CASSESIGNYYEQYF.

This chain links TRBV6-5 with TRBJ2-7; TRBD2 is a possible D gene (7 bases). Deletions cut 0 bases from V and 3 bases from J, with 15 bases between. CDR1 MNHEY and CDR2 SVGAGI come from the germline V gene. This CDR3 is 16 amino acids long. The CDR3 protein is CASSYSVQGTIYEQYF. Here the CDR3 DNA reads TGTGCCAGCAGTTACTCGGTCCAGGGGACTATCTACGAGCAGTACTTC.

The rearrangement links TRBV7-2 to TRBJ2-7; weak D call: TRBD2 (5 bases). The CDR3 is made up of 12 amino acids. Germline CDR1 is SGHTA and CDR2 is FQGNSA. V lost 5 bases, J lost 5 bases, and 10 bases lay in between. Here the CDR3 reads CASSPSGDEQYF. CDR3 nucleotides: TGTGCCAGCAGCCCCAGCGGAGACGAGCAGTACTTC.

V gene TRBV4-1 combines with J gene TRBJ1-6; D perhaps matches TRBD1 (5 bases). Germline lookup yields CDR1 MGHRA and CDR2 YSYEKL. The V end was cut by 3 bases, the J end by 7 bases, with 22 bases between. The CDR3 extends over 18 amino acids. DNA for the CDR3: TGCGCCAGCAGCCAGATGGAGACCGTCTCAGGGTACAATTCACCCCTCCACTTT. It encodes CASSQMETVSGYNSPLHF.

The chain couples TRBV5-5 to TRBJ1-5; TRBD1 agrees at 10 bases. The CDR3 is 15 residues long. Germline CDR1 SGHKS, CDR2 YYEKEE (reference sequence). Trimming took 4 bases from V and 6 from J; bases not matched to a gene: 7. This chain's CDR3 is CASSVGDRGSQPQHF. CDR3 in DNA: TGTGCCAGCAGCGTGGGGGACAGGGGTAGTCAGCCCCAGCATTTT.

The chain carries TRBV29-1 and TRBJ2-6, with a weak D call TRBD2 (6 bases). Trimming took 0 bases from V and 2 from J, leaving 11 bases between them. The CDR3 has 16 residues. CDR1 is SQVTM and CDR2 is ANQGSEA in the germline V gene. The CDR3 reads CSVEDGRGPGANVLTF. CDR3 sequence (DNA): TGCAGCGTTGAAGATGGGCGGGGCCCTGGGGCCAACGTCCTGACTTTC.

The chain employs TRBV27 and TRBJ1-1; D may be TRBD1 (5 bases). The CDR3 is made up of 14 amino acids. Germline CDR1 MNHEY, CDR2 SMNVEV (reference sequence). The V end was cut by 2 bases, the J end by 3 bases, with 10 bases between. The chain's CDR3 is CASSLKLGDTEAFF. Written as DNA, the CDR3 is TGTGCCAGCAGTTTAAAGCTGGGGGACACTGAAGCTTTCTTT.

As concerns this clone: Other DNA sequences in the same sample also yield this CDR3. This sequence joins TRBV7-3 and TRBJ2-2, with a tentative D call TRBD1 (6 bases). Germline V CDR1 and CDR2: SGHTA, FQGTGA. V shed 1 base and J shed 6 bases, with 21 bases lying between them. The CDR3 is 18 residues long. The CDR3 spells CASSLMAIQGPRPGELFF. In DNA, the CDR3 is TGTGCCAGCAGCTTAATGGCCATACAGGGTCCGAGGCCCGGGGAGCTGTTTTTT.

This clone was seen a handful of times. The rearrangement links TRBV2 to TRBJ2-1; TRBD2 is a possible D gene (7 bases). The CDR3 totals 13 residues. Germline V CDR1 and CDR2: SNHLY, FYNNEI. Trimming removed 6 bases at V and 5 bases at J, with 11 bases between. Here the CDR3 reads CASSGGHNNEQFF. In DNA, the CDR3 is TGTGCCAGCAGCGGGGGGCATAACAATGAGCAGTTCTTC.

The chain recombines TRBV4-1 with TRBJ2-7; possible D gene TRBD1, 6 bases. Germline CDR1 MGHRA, CDR2 YSYEKL. The CDR3 consists of 14 residues. V lost 4 bases and J 3 bases, leaving 13 bases between the germline ends. The CDR3 DNA is TGCGCCAGCAGCCTACAGGGTGCAAGCTACGAGCAGTACTTC. Translated, it gives CASSLQGASYEQYF.

The genes are TRBV29-1 and TRBJ1-4, with 7 bases identical to TRBD1. This CDR3 contains 13 residues. The V gene end was trimmed by 6 bases and the J gene end by 6 bases; junction bases not matched to a gene: 7. Germline V CDR1 and CDR2: SQVTM, ANQGSEA. The CDR3 loop is CSVQGRGHEKLFF. The CDR3 DNA sequence: TGCAGCGTCCAGGGGAGGGGGCATGAAAAACTGTTTTTT.

The chain links TRBV7-9 to TRBJ1-1, with a weak D call TRBD1 (5 bases). Germline V gene data show CDR1 as SEHNR and CDR2 as FQNEAQ (reference sequence). V dropped 1 base and J dropped 1 base, with 7 bases sitting between them. The CDR3 contains 14 residues. The DNA of the CDR3 is TGTGCCAGCAGCTTAGTTAGGGGGAACACTGAAGCTTTCTTT. Translated: CASSLVRGNTEAFF.

The chain combines TRBV5-6 with TRBJ1-1; D call uncertain. CDR3 length: 15 amino acids. In germline, CDR1 is SGHDT, CDR2 YYEEEE. V shed 3 bases and J shed 5 bases, with 17 bases lying between them. The CDR3 DNA reads TGTGCCAGCAGCTCGACGGACGCGGGAACAACTGAAGCTTTCTTT. Translated, it gives CASSSTDAGTTEAFF. The full variable domain, its missing parts supplied by reference TRBV5-6 and TRBJ1-1, is DAGVTQSPTHLIKTRGQQVTLRCSPKSGHDTVSWYQQALGQGPQFIFQYYEEEERQRGNFPDRFSGHQFPNYSSELNVNALLLGDSALYLCASSSTDAGTTEAFFGQGTRLTVV.

This clone has just one count. The V call is TRBV15, the J call TRBJ1-4, with D maybe TRBD1 (5 bases). Per the germline V gene, CDR1 is LNHNV and CDR2 is YYDKDF (reference sequence). Deletions cut 0 bases from V and 4 bases from J, with 9 bases between. The CDR3 contains 15 residues. Here the CDR3 reads CATSRDIQGNEKLFF. DNA for the CDR3: TGTGCCACCAGCAGAGATATCCAGGGTAATGAAAAACTGTTTTTT.

The V and J genes are TRBV2 and TRBJ2-7, with TRBD2 matching 8 bases. The V and J ends lost 2 bases and 4 bases, in that order; junction bases with no gene match: 7. Germline values: CDR1 SNHLY, CDR2 FYNNEI. The CDR3 has 15 residues. In DNA form, the CDR3 reads TGTGCCAGCAGTGAAAGCGGGGGCAGTTTGTACGAGCAGTACTTC. Protein: CASSESGGSLYEQYF.

This clone was counted once. J is TRBJ1-1 and V is TRBV5-4; TRBD1 matches 7 bases. CDR3 length: 14 residues. V shed 5 bases, J shed 4 bases, and the junction held 8 bases outside the gene matches. The V gene's germline CDR1 is SGHNT and CDR2 YYREEE (reference sequence). The CDR3 DNA is TGTGCCAGCAGATCTAGGGGGCGCGCCACTGAAGCTTTCTTT. Protein sequence: CASRSRGRATEAFF.

The V and J genes are TRBV6-5 and TRBJ1-6; no definite D call. This CDR3 comprises 15 residues. CDR1 and CDR2 from the germline V gene are MNHEY and SVGAGI. V gave up 1 base and J gave up 5 bases, with 9 bases separating them. The CDR3 region is CASSYWAADNSPLHF. In DNA form, the CDR3 reads TGTGCCAGCAGTTACTGGGCAGCTGATAATTCACCCCTCCACTTT.

V is TRBV4-1 and J is TRBJ2-2; no clear D gene. CDR1 is MGHRA, CDR2 YSYEKL, per germline. The germline V and J ends were trimmed by 6 bases and 5 bases, with 13 bases remaining between them. The CDR3 contains 14 residues. CDR3 in amino acids: CASREIGRTGELFF. CDR3 bases: TGCGCCAGCAGAGAAATCGGGCGAACCGGGGAGCTGTTTTTT.

The rearrangement uses TRBV6-1 and TRBJ2-3; 9 positions match TRBD2. The V gene's germline CDR1 is MNHNS and CDR2 SASEGT. J was trimmed by 4 bases and V by 2 bases; bases with no gene match: 4. CDR3 length: 15 residues. CDR3 amino acids: CASSEIAGGPDTQYF. DNA for the CDR3: TGTGCCAGCAGTGAAATTGCGGGGGGGCCAGATACGCAGTATTTT.

On this clone: Compared with germline, one end of the junction differs, possibly owing to a read error. This chain connects TRBV19 to TRBJ2-2; D perhaps matches TRBD1 (6 bases). The CDR3 is made up of 12 amino acids. Germline lookup yields CDR1 LNHDA and CDR2 SQIVND (reference sequence). CDR3 sequence reads: CATHKGDGELLF. CDR3 sequence (DNA): TGTGCCACCCATAAGGGGGACGGGGAGCTGTTATTT.

The rearrangement uses TRBV19 and TRBJ1-5; no firm D call. V shed 5 bases and J shed 6 bases, with 20 bases lying between them. CDR3 length: 16 amino acids. Germline-derived CDR1 and CDR2 are LNHDA and SQIVND (reference sequence). CDR3 nucleotide sequence: TGTGCCAGTAGTTCCGCCCCCCCACTTAGTATTCAGCCCCAGCATTTT. Protein sequence: CASSSAPPLSIQPQHF.